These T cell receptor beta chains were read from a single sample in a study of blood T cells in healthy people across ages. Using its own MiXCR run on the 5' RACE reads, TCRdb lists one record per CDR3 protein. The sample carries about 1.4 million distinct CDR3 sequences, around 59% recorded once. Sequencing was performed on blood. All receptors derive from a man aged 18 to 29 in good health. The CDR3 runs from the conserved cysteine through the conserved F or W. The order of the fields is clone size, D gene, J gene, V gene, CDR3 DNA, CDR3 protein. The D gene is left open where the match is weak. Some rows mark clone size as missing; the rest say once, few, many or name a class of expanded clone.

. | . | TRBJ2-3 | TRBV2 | TGTGCCAGCAAGGGACTGACCGAAGGTACGCAGTATTTT | CASKGLTEGTQYF
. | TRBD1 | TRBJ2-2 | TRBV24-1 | TGTGCCACCAGTGATTTAGGGGGCGGCACCGGGGAGCTGTTTTTT | CATSDLGGGTGELFF
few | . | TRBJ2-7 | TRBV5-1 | TGCGCCAGCAGCTTGGGACAGCCGTCGGTTTCCTACGAGCAGTACTTC | CASSLGQPSVSYEQYF
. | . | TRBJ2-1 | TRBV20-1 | TGCAGTGCAAATACTCAAAGCGGAAGGGAGCTGGATGAGCAGTTCTTC | CSANTQSGRELDEQFF
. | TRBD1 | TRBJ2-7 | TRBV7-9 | TGTGCCAGCAGCCACGGGGACAGGGCCTACGAGCAGTACTTC | CASSHGDRAYEQYF
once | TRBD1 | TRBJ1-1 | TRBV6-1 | TGTGCCAGCAGTGAATTGCGGACAGGGTCGTACACTGAAGCTTTCTTT | CASSELRTGSYTEAFF
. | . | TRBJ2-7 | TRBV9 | TGTGCCAGCAGCGTAGGAGGCTTACCGATTTACGAGCAGTACTTC | CASSVGGLPIYEQYF
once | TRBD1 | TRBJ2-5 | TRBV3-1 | TGTGCCAGCAGCCAAGTACAGGGGTCTCAGTACTTC | CASSQVQGSQYF
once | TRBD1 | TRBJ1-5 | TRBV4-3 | TGCGCCAGCAGCCCACGTTACGGGACAGGGAGCAATCAGCCCCAGCATTTT | CASSPRYGTGSNQPQHF
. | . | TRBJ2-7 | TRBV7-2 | TGTGCCAGCAGCCCTATCGGGCGAAGCTCCTACGAGCAGTACTTC | CASSPIGRSSYEQYF
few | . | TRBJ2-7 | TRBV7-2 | TGTGCCAGCAGCAACCGGCGGGCCTACGAGCAGTACTTC | CASSNRRAYEQYF
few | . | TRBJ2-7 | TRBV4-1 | TGCGCCAGCAGCCAAGGAGGTCAATCAGACGAGCAGTACTTC | CASSQGGQSDEQYF
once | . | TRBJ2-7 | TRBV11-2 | TGTGCCAGCAGCCTTAGGGGGGCAGGGGGGACCTACGAGCAGTACTTC | CASSLRGAGGTYEQYF
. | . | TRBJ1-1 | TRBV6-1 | TGTGCCAGCAGTGAAGCCCGCGACACTGAAGCTTTCTTT | CASSEARDTEAFF
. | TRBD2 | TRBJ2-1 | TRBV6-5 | TGTGCCAGCAGTAGACTAGCGGGAGGACGGGATGAGCAGTTCTTC | CASSRLAGGRDEQFF
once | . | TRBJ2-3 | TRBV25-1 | TGTGCCAGCAGAGACAGGGAGGCGGATACGCAGTATTTT | CASRDREADTQYF
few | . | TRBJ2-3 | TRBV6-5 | TGTGCCAGCAGAAGAGGGGACACAGATACGCAGTATTTT | CASRRGDTDTQYF
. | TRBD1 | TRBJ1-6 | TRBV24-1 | TGTGCCACCAGTGATTTGTCCACCGGGACAGGAAAAGTTAATTCACCCCTCCACTTT | CATSDLSTGTGKVNSPLHF
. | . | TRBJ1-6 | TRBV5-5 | TGTTCCAGCAGCTCCCCTGGACAAACGAGGAATTCACCCCTCCACTTT | CSSSSPGQTRNSPLHF
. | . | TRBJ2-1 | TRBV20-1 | TGCAGTGCTACAGGGGTAAATGAGCAGTTCTTC | CSATGVNEQFF
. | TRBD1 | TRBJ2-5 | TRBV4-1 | TGCGCCAGCAGCTACTCCAGGGGACAGCTCCAAGAGACCCAGTACTTC | CASSYSRGQLQETQYF
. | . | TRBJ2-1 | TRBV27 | TGTGCCAGCAGCATCACAGGGAATGAGCAGTTCTTC | CASSITGNEQFF
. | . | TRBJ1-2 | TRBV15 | TGTGCCACCAGCAGAGAGCCCGGCTCCGGCTACACCTTC | CATSREPGSGYTF
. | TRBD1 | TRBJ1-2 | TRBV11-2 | TGTGCCAGCAGCTTAGGAGGGGGCGAACAGACCAAATTCATCTATGGCTACACCTTC | CASSLGGGEQTKFIYGYTF
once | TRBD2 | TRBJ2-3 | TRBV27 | TGTGCCAGTAGTCCAATAGCGGGAGTAACAGATACGCAGTATTTT | CASSPIAGVTDTQYF
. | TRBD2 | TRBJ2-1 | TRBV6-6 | TGTGCCAGCAGTTCCGCGACTAGCAGTGAGCAGTTCTTC | CASSSATSSEQFF
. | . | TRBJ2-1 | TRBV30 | TGTGCCTGGGCTCCTCAGGGGACCGATGAGCAGTTCTTC | CAWAPQGTDEQFF
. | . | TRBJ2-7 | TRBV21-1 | TGTGCCAGCAGCAGGGCCCTCGGACAGGGGGCGTTAGGCGAGCAGTACTTC | CASSRALGQGALGEQYF
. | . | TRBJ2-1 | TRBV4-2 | TGTGCCAGCAGCGTACGACTGGGGCGCCTCTCCTACAATGAGCAGTTCTTC | CASSVRLGRLSYNEQFF
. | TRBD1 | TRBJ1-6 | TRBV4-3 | TGCCCCAGCAGCCAAGATCAGGGGGAAGCCTATAATTCACCCCTCCACTTT | CPSSQDQGEAYNSPLHF
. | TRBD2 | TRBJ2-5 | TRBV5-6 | TGTGCCAGCAGCTACCCAAAGCGGGAGGTCCAAGAGACCCAGTACTTC | CASSYPKREVQETQYF
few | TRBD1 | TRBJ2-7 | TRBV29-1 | TGCAGCGTTGTGCTCCGGGACAGTCTATACGAGCAGTACTTC | CSVVLRDSLYEQYF
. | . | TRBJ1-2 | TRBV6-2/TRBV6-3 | TGTGCCAGCAGTTACCAAATCGGCGGGGGGGCGAGTGGCTACACCTTC | CASSYQIGGGASGYTF
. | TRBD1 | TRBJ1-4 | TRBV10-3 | TGTGCCATCAGTGACACAGGGGCAACTAATGAAAAACTGTTTTTT | CAISDTGATNEKLFF
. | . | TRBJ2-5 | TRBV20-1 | TGCAGTGCCAACGTCGATCCGGGAACGGGGGAGACCCAGTACTTC | CSANVDPGTGETQYF
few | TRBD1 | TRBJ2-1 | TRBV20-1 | TGCAGTGCGAAACCCCTCCGGGACAGGGTCGATGAGCAGTTCTTC | CSAKPLRDRVDEQFF
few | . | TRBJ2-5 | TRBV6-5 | TGTGCCAGCAGTTACTACGGGACCCAGTACTTC | CASSYYGTQYF
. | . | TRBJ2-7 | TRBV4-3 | TGCGCCAGCAGCCAAGAATGGCAGGGGCCCTACGAGCAGTACTTC | CASSQEWQGPYEQYF
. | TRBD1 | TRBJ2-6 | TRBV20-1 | TGCAGTGCTAGAGTACGGACAGGGGAGGCTGGGGCCAACGTCCTGACTTTC | CSARVRTGEAGANVLTF
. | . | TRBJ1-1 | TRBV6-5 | TGTGCCAGCAGTTACGAGGTGCTTGACACTGAAGCTTTCTTT | CASSYEVLDTEAFF